The table lists the clone carrying this T cell receptor beta chain with a few counts. Its specificity is not known. This entry belongs to a study of T-cell memory formation after mild COVID-19. TCRdb reprocessed the 5' RACE reads via MiXCR and lists one record per CDR3 protein. The data show hundreds of thousands of distinct CDR3 sequences, 15% to 20% seen once. The study, taken as a whole, reports: Some SARS-CoV-2-responding clones were already detected in memory before infection.

Germline lookup yields CDR1 SGDLS and CDR2 YYNGEE. This CDR3 is built from 16 residues. V was clipped by 3 bases and J by 4 bases; unmatched bases: 8. The origin of this receptor is a man between 18 and 29 years old who had mild COVID-19 (a few samples of this study predate the infection). Cell type and time point are not known. Sequenced sample: PBMCs or a T cell subset sorted from them (not recorded which). The chain uses TRBV9 and TRBJ2-1, with TRBD1 identical over 9 bases. CDR3: CASSALGDREYNEQFF. The CDR3 DNA follows: TGTGCCAGCAGCGCCCTGGGGGACAGGGAGTACAATGAGCAGTTCTTC.